This T cell receptor beta chain originates from a study of OX40 agonist ivuxolimab in advanced cancers. Points from the study as a whole: CD8+ T cells averaged more expanded clones than CD4+.

This clone was seen just once. What it recognizes is unknown. This table comes from immunoSEQ multiplex PCR, and its TCRdb copy is limited to in-frame clones, with some not included. The sample records 60,000 to 85,000 clones, around 87% being singletons. CDR1 and CDR2 from the germline V gene are SGHTA and FQGNSA. With 6 bases removed from V and 0 bases from J, the gap between germline ends came to 8 bases. The CDR3 runs 13 residues. The sequenced sample was CD4+ or CD8+ T cells sorted from blood, obtained in a trial of the OX40 agonist ivuxolimab. The rearrangement links TRBV7-2 to TRBJ1-1, with D uncertain. This clonotype was sampled from an adult with an advanced solid tumor such as melanoma, head and neck, liver or kidney cancer. The DNA of the CDR3 is TGTGCCAGCAGGCTGGGTATGAACACTGAAGCTTTCTTT. Translating it yields CASRLGMNTEAFF.